This T cell receptor beta chain was recorded in a study of regulatory T cells in long-lasting Graves disease. Time point noted: newly diagnosed GD, antithyroid drugs for less than 3 months. There was RNA extracted from PBMCs, and the TCR library was made from it. Criteria from the American Thyroid Association guidelines were applied to diagnose Graves' disease. A peripheral blood sample, roughly 8.5 milliliters in volume, was drawn into EDTA tubes. Investigators prepared the TCR beta libraries by applying iRepertoire HTBI primers and Arm-PCR of CDR3 regions. MiXCR was run by TCRdb on the multiplex PCR reads, yielding one entry per CDR3 protein. The sample consists of 300,000 to 400,000 distinct CDR3 sequences, more than 15% of them appearing once. Turning to this clonotype: No antigen is known for it. A much larger clone lies a single base off, so this may be a read error.

CDR1 is SGHNT and CDR2 is YENEEA in the germline V gene. The V gene lost 5 bases and the J gene lost 6 bases, with 17 bases spanning the gap. The CDR3 has 15 residues. Study results and limitations: TCR diversity was lower in persistent Graves' patients (versus newly diagnosed ones). Study of thyroid tissue was not done, with only peripheral blood studied.

The specimen comprised peripheral blood mononuclear cells (PBMCs), sampled at new diagnosis, from a patient treated with antithyroid drugs. This sequence joins TRBV11-3 and TRBJ2-1; TRBD2 might be the D (6 bases). The source is a female donor with Graves disease. CDR3 in amino acids: CASSIWRELSNEQFF. In DNA form, the CDR3 reads TGTGCCAGCAGCATTTGGCGGGAACTCTCCAATGAGCAGTTCTTC. The full variable domain, completed using reference TRBV11-3 and TRBJ2-1, is EAGVVQSPRYKIIEKKQPVAFWCNPISGHNTLYWYLQNLGQGPELLIRYENEEAVDDSQLPKDRFSAERLKGVDSTLKIQPAELGDSAVYLCASSIWRELSNEQFFGPGTRLTVL.